This T cell receptor (beta chain) emerged from a study of shared clonotypes between healthy human individuals. The CDR3 runs 14 residues. The germline CDR1 and CDR2 sequences are SGDLS and YYNGEE. Trimming removed 3 bases from V and 1 base from J, with 8 bases in between. Concerning this clone: Distinct nucleotide sequences in the sample also encode this CDR3.

Splitting of each subset's genomic DNA was done evenly across several immunoSEQ plates. Profiling relied on immunoSEQ multiplex PCR, and the TCRdb table lists in-frame clones only, not all of them. The data contain almost 750,000 clones, over 55% of them singletons. Study donors comprised healthy, HIV-negative adults devoid of recent acute infection or vaccination. The J gene is TRBJ2-1, the V gene TRBV9, with a weak D call TRBD2 (6 bases). The source is a woman aged 25 to 45 in good health. The source material was memory CD4+ T cells sorted from blood. As for subset: CD45RA-negative fraction. The chain's CDR3 is CASSAGTSYNEQFF. CDR3 DNA sequence: TGTGCCAGCAGCGCAGGGACTTCCTACAATGAGCAGTTCTTC.